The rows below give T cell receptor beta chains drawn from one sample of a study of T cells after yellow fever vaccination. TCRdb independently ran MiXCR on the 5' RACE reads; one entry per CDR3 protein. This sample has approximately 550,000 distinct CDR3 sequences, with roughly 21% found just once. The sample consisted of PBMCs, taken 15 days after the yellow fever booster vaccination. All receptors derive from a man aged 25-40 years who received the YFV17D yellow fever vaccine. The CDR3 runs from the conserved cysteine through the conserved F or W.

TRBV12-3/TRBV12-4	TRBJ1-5	CASRAGTGSNQPQHF
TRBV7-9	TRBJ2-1	CASRPGPNTNEQFF
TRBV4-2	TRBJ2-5	CASSQDRGQTGQETQYF
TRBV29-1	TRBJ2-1	CSAGGLSYNEQFF
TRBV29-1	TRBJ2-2	CSVDYGGELFF
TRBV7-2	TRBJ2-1	CASSLASRGLPYNEQFF
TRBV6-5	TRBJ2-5	CASSYRETAGTGKETQYF
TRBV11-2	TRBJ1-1	CASSLVGDGYTEAFF
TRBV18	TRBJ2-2	CASSPHVTGELFF
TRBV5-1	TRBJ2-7	CASSLGTSGPDEQYF
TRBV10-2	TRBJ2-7	CASRDRGTYEQYF
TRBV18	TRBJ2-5	CASSPLYQETQYF
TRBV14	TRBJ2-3	CASRDDSSDTQYF
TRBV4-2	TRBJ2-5	CASSQGTSGNQETQYF
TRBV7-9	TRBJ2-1	CASSPAAGNEQFF
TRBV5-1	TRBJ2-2	CASSPGGTATGELFF
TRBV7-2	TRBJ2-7	CASSSRAGVYEQYF
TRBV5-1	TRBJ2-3	CASSPTLGSTDTQYF
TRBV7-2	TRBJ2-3	CASRKREKDTQYF
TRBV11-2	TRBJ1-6	CASSHQGQNNSPLHF
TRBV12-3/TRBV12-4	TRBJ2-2	CASSYRASTGELFF
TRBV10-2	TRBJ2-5	CASSDLAGEETQYF
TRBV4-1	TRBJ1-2	CASSLTGTEANYGYTF
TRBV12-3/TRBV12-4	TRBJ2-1	CASSLAVGEQFF
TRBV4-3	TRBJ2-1	CASSQSPATDYNEQFF
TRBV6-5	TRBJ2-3	CASSPGVRNTQYF
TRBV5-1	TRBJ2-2	CASSDDRGGGELFF
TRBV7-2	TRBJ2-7	CASSLGTGEVYEQYF
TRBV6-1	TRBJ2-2	CASAPGTGDIGELFF
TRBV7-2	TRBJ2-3	CASRQLASAGTDTQYF
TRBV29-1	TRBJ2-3	CSVEDRKRSSDTQYF
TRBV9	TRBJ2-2	CASSQLSGRAGELFF
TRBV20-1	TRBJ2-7	CSAPNPGETYEQYF
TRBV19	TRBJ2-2	CASGTLAGNPGELFF
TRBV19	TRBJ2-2	CASSTGTGGLTGELFF
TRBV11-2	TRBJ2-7	CASEPGQGGEQYF
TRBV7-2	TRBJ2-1	CASSLGPRADEQFF
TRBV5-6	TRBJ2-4	CASSSYYSGQGVIF
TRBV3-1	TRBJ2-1	CASSETSGRYNEQFF
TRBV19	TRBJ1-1	CASKFRGWTEAFF
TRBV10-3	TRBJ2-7	CAISDYAYEQYF
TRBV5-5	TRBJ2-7	CASSREGFAYEQYF
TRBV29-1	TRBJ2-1	CSVDKGGEQFF